A single T cell receptor (beta chain) is shown here with its context. At the DNA level, this CDR3 is encoded by other sequences in the same sample as well. This sample is drawn from a study of T cell changes during pregnancy in multiple sclerosis. CDR1 is LNHDA, CDR2 SQIVND, per germline (reference sequence). The V and J ends lost 5 bases and 3 bases respectively, with 8 bases between them. The CDR3 spans 13 residues. Data came from immunoSEQ multiplex PCR; TCRdb stores just in-frame clones and leaves some out. The table records tens of thousands of clones, nearly 90% of them present only once. This receptor was obtained from a female donor with multiple sclerosis, enrolled in a pregnancy study. Material: peripheral blood, obtained in the first trimester of pregnancy. The chain is built from TRBV19 and TRBJ2-1, with D unclear. CDR3 DNA: TGTGCCAGTAGTCGCGGAAACTACAATGAGCAGTTCTTC. Encoded protein: CASSRGNYNEQFF.